This entry lists 22 T cell receptor beta chains sequenced from one sample in a study of human T cells and chemical hapten exposure. TCRdb redid the calling of the RACE reads with MiXCR, one entry per CDR3 protein. The profile shows 65,000 to 90,000 distinct CDR3 sequences, 5% to 8.5% of them singletons. Time point of the sample: patch test 2, 6 weeks after DPC sensitization. The treatment: therapeutic diphenylcyclopropenone sensitization with weekly scalp DPC. The sequencing used whole blood, collected in connection with sensitization to the hapten diphenylcyclopropenone (DPC). The receptor source for this set is a woman aged 25 to 39 with alopecia areata. Some clones in this sample may be carry-over from other donors' samples.

There are many counts of this clonotype. The V call is TRBV10-3, the J call TRBJ2-1; possible D gene TRBD2, 7 bases. CDR1 ENHRY and CDR2 SYGVKD come from the germline V gene. The CDR3 spans 17 residues. Trimming took off 1 base at V and 5 bases at J, with 18 bases between the two ends. CDR3 nucleotides: TGTGCCATCAGTGAGTGGGGACGAAGGGGGGGACACAATGAGCAGTTCTTC. Residues: CAISEWGRRGGHNEQFF.

Ten or more counts support this clonotype. The V gene is TRBV29-1, the J gene TRBJ1-1; TRBD1 agrees at 8 bases. This CDR3 region has 13 residues. V gave up 3 bases and J gave up 4 bases; unmatched junction bases: 4. Germline CDR1 SQVTM, CDR2 ANQGSEA. The CDR3 DNA reads as TGCAGCGTTGATCAGGGGGCTGGCACTGAAGCTTTCTTT. Residues: CSVDQGAGTEAFF.

The sample holds many counts of this clonotype. This chain uses TRBV20-1 with TRBJ2-7, with 8 bases matching TRBD1. Germline lookup yields CDR1 DFQATT and CDR2 SNEGSKA (reference sequence). The CDR3 totals 13 residues. After removal of 1 base from V and 3 bases from J, the junction contained 2 bases not matched to a gene. CDR3 in amino acids: CSARGGQDYEQYF. CDR3 sequence (DNA): TGCAGTGCTAGAGGGGGACAGGACTACGAGCAGTACTTC.

This clonotype has ten or more counts. This chain links TRBV20-1 with TRBJ2-7; tentative D call: TRBD1 (6 bases). V shed 6 bases and J shed 6 bases, with 15 bases lying between them. The CDR3 is made up of 12 amino acids. Germline assignment: CDR1 DFQATT and CDR2 SNEGSKA (reference sequence). The CDR3 DNA follows: TGCAGTGCCCCCCTTTCAGGGGTCGAGCAGTACTTC. This sequence encodes CSAPLSGVEQYF.

This clonotype was counted at least ten times. V gene TRBV10-3 combines with J gene TRBJ1-5; D may be TRBD1 (5 bases). Deletions cut 2 bases from V and 6 bases from J, with 8 bases between. This CDR3 comprises 13 residues. Germline CDR1 reads ENHRY; CDR2 reads SYGVKD. The CDR3 loop is CAISEGAAQPQHF. The CDR3 DNA reads as TGTGCCATCAGTGAGGGGGCGGCTCAGCCCCAGCATTTT.

This clonotype has ten or more counts. The V gene is TRBV12-5, the J gene TRBJ1-4; D unclear. The CDR3 covers 13 residues. V shed 8 bases and J shed 11 bases, with 18 bases lying between them. Per germline, CDR1 LGHNT and CDR2 FRNRAP. CDR3 loop: CASSVSAYTKLFF. Here the CDR3 DNA reads TGTGCTAGTTCAGTTTCTGCGTACACTAAACTGTTTTTT.

In this sample, this clonotype turned up many times. CDR3 nucleotides: TGCAGTGCTAAGAGTGGACAGGTGGAGCTGTTTTTT. It is translated as CSAKSGQVELFF. The gene calls are TRBV20-1 and TRBJ2-2; 7 bases are a match to TRBD1. With 4 bases clipped from V and 10 bases from J, the junction kept 6 bases outside the gene matches. The V gene's germline CDR1 is DFQATT and CDR2 SNEGSKA (reference sequence). The CDR3 extends over 12 amino acids.

This clonotype was counted many times. The chain uses TRBV7-2 and TRBJ1-1; maybe TRBD1 (6 bases). The V gene's germline CDR1 is SGHTA and CDR2 FQGNSA. The CDR3 spans 14 residues. Trimming stripped 4 bases from V and 2 bases from J, with 11 bases between. CDR3 loop: CASSYTGSNTEAFF. The CDR3 DNA sequence: TGTGCCAGCAGCTATACAGGGAGTAACACTGAAGCTTTCTTT.

This clonotype came up many times. The chain uses TRBV4-2 and TRBJ2-6; 8 bases agree with TRBD1. The ends lost 1 base at V and 0 bases at J; junction bases unmatched: 8. Germline CDR1 is LGHNA and CDR2 is YNFKEQ. This CDR3 is 19 amino acids long. The CDR3 protein is CASSQGGRTGNSGANVLTF. CDR3 DNA: TGTGCCAGCAGCCAAGGAGGAAGGACAGGGAACTCTGGGGCCAACGTCCTGACTTTC.

CDR3 nucleotide sequence: TGTGCCAGCACCAGCCGGGGGGTATCGAGCAATCAGCCCCAGCATTTT. Amino acids: CASTSRGVSSNQPQHF. The chain carries TRBV28 and TRBJ1-5; D may be TRBD1 (5 bases). This CDR3 comprises 16 residues. Per germline, CDR1 MDHEN and CDR2 SYDVKM. Between the trimmed V and J ends, which lost 7 bases and 1 base, there was a span of 17 bases.

This clonotype was observed at least ten times. The chain uses TRBV7-2 and TRBJ1-1; D gene uncertain. This CDR3 is 13 amino acids long. Germline V gives CDR1 SGHTA, CDR2 FQGNSA. Trimming removed 0 bases from V and 4 bases from J, with 6 bases in between. The CDR3 coding sequence is TGTGCCAGCAGCTTAGCCCGGGCCACTGAAGCTTTCTTT. Residues: CASSLARATEAFF.

The chain combines TRBV5-1 with TRBJ1-1; D is uncertain. The V gene lost 2 bases and the J gene lost 4 bases, with 9 bases spanning the gap. From germline, CDR1 is SGHRS and CDR2 YFSETQ. The CDR3 runs 13 residues. CDR3 residues: CASSFEGFTEAFF. The CDR3 DNA follows: TGCGCCAGCAGCTTCGAGGGTTTCACTGAAGCTTTCTTT.

The chain joins TRBV7-6 to TRBJ1-5; a possible D gene is TRBD1 (6 bases). Between the trimmed V and J ends, which lost 1 base and 2 bases, there was a span of 9 bases. The CDR3 has 15 residues. Germline CDR1 reads SGHVS; CDR2 reads FNYEAQ. The CDR3 protein is CASSLEDSGNQPQHF. Here the CDR3 DNA reads TGTGCCAGCAGCTTAGAGGACAGCGGCAATCAGCCCCAGCATTTT.

The V call is TRBV18, the J call TRBJ1-2; D call uncertain. Germline V gene lookup returns CDR1 KGHSH and CDR2 LQKENI. Trimming shortened V by 6 bases and J by 7 bases, and 15 bases separated the two germline ends. The CDR3 sequence is 13 residues long. CDR3 in amino acids: CASSHDVPSGYTF. The CDR3 DNA is TGTGCCAGCTCCCACGACGTCCCCTCTGGCTACACCTTC.

On this clonotype: The CDR3 does not end in the conserved phenylalanine or tryptophan, so this is likely a read error. The chain carries TRBV2 and TRBJ1-2; the D gene is possibly TRBD1 (5 bases). V lost 1 base, J lost 4 bases, and 13 bases lay in between. This CDR3 region has 15 residues. From germline, CDR1 is SNHLY and CDR2 FYNNEI. The CDR3 region is CASSEERGAGYGYTL. The DNA for the CDR3 is TGTGCCAGCAGTGAAGAGAGAGGGGCAGGCTATGGCTACACCTTA.

This chain uses TRBV18 with TRBJ1-2; D is unclear. Trimming cost V 2 bases and J 4 bases, with 8 bases left between them. CDR3 length: 13 amino acids. From germline, CDR1 is KGHSH and CDR2 LQKENI. In DNA form, the CDR3 reads TGTGCCAGCTCACCAGGAACTATCTATGGCTACACCTTC. Protein sequence: CASSPGTIYGYTF.

The table lists this clonotype with a few counts. The V and J genes are TRBV5-4 and TRBJ2-3, with 13 bases lining up with TRBD2. The CDR3 length is 16 residues. Germline V gene lookup returns CDR1 SGHNT and CDR2 YYREEE (reference sequence). Losses at the gene ends were 4 bases for V and 4 bases for J; bases not matched to a gene: 6. CDR3 in amino acids: CASSTGLAGVADTQYF. Written as DNA, the CDR3 is TGTGCCAGCAGCACCGGACTAGCGGGGGTGGCAGATACGCAGTATTTT.

This clonotype was counted many times. The rearrangement links TRBV4-2 to TRBJ2-1, with TRBD1 matching 7 bases. This CDR3 is 16 amino acids long. V lost 3 bases to trimming and J lost 4 bases; unmatched junction nucleotides: 9. Per germline, CDR1 LGHNA and CDR2 YNFKEQ. The CDR3 DNA sequence: TGTGCCAGCAGCCAGACCGGGACAGACCCTTACAATGAGCAGTTCTTC. Its protein is CASSQTGTDPYNEQFF.

This clonotype occurred a few times. CDR3: CASSKEGRASNQPQHF. The CDR3 bases are TGTGCCAGTAGTAAAGAAGGGAGGGCGAGCAATCAGCCCCAGCATTTT. The V call is TRBV19, the J call TRBJ1-5; D ambiguous. Per germline, CDR1 LNHDA and CDR2 SQIVND (reference sequence). Trimming removed 4 bases from V and 1 base from J, with 14 bases in between. The CDR3 covers 16 residues.

This clonotype showed up just a few times. The chain is built from TRBV6-2 or TRBV6-3 and TRBJ1-6; D unclear. The CDR3 contains 14 residues. Germline CDR1 is MNHEY and CDR2 is SVGEGT. V gave up 0 bases and J gave up 7 bases, with 7 bases separating them. Here the CDR3 DNA reads TGTGCCAGCAGTTACTCGAGTCAAAATTCACCCCTCCACTTT. Translating it yields CASSYSSQNSPLHF.

Comment on this clonotype: This may be a read error: a much more frequent sequence differs by one nucleotide. This chain uses TRBV27 with TRBJ2-5; 10 positions match TRBD2. Germline V gene sequence: CDR1 MNHEY, CDR2 SMNVEV (reference sequence). This CDR3 has 15 amino acids. In DNA, the CDR3 is TGTGCCGGCAGCCAACTAGCGGGGAAACCTGAGACCCAGTACTTC. This translates into CAGSQLAGKPETQYF.

This clonotype was detected a few times. V gene TRBV20-1 combines with J gene TRBJ1-1; maybe TRBD1 (6 bases). Germline V gene data show CDR1 as DFQATT and CDR2 as SNEGSKA (reference sequence). V was cut by 0 bases and J by 6 bases, with 17 bases left in between. The CDR3 consists of 15 residues. CDR3 sequence: CSARDSQGLRAEAFF. The DNA for the CDR3 is TGCAGTGCTAGAGATAGTCAGGGGTTACGGGCTGAAGCTTTCTTT.